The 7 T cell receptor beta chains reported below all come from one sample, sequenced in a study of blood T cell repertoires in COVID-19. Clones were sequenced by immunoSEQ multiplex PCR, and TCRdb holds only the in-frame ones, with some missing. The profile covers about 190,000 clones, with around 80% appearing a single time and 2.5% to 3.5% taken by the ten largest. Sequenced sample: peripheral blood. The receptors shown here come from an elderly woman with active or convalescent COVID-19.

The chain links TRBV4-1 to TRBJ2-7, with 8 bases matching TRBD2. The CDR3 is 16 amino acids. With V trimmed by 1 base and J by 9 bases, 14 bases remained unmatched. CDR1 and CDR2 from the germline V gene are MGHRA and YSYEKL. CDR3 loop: CASSQADGGARLRQYF. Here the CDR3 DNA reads TGCGCCAGCAGCCAAGCGGACGGGGGGGCCCGGTTGCGGCAGTACTTC.

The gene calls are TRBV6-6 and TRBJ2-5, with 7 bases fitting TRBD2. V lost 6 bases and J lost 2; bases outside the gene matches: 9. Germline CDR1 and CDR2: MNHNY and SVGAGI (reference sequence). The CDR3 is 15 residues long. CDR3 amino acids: CASSGPKAGQETQYF. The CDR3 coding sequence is TGTGCCAGCAGCGGCCCCAAAGCGGGGCAAGAGACCCAGTACTTC.

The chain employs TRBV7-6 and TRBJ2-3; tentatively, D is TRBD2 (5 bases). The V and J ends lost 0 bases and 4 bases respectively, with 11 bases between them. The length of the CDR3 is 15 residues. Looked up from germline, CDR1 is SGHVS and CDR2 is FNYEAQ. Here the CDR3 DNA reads TGTGCCAGCAGCTTAGCCGGCCTAGCCGCAGATACGCAGTATTTT. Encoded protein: CASSLAGLAADTQYF.

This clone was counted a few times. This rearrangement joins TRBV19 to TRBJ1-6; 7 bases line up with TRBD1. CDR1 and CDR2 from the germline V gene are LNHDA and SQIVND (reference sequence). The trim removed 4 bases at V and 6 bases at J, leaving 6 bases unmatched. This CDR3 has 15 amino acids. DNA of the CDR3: TGTGCCAGTAGTACCCGGGACAGAGGTAATTCACCCCTCCACTTT. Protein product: CASSTRDRGNSPLHF.

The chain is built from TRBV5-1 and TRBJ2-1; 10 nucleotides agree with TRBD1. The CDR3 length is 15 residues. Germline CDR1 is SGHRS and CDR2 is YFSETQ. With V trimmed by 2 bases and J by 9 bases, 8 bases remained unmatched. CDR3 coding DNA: TGCGCCAGCAGCTTAGGGACAGGGGACTTCGGTGAGCAGTTCTTC. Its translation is CASSLGTGDFGEQFF.

The CDR3 region has the DNA TGCAGCGGAGGCCGGGTTTCCGGGGAGCTGTTTTTT. Amino acids: CSGGRVSGELFF. The chain carries TRBV29-1 and TRBJ2-2; D remains ambiguous. Germline loops: CDR1 SQVTM, CDR2 ANQGSEA. The CDR3 is 12 residues long. V was clipped by 7 bases and J by 6 bases, with 12 bases between them.

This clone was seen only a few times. The CDR3 DNA is TGTGCCAGCAAGGGTCTAGGAGGGGACCGTTTCACACCCCTCCACTTT. Translation gives CASKGLGGDRFTPLHF. V is TRBV28 and J is TRBJ1-6; D possibly corresponds to TRBD1 (5 bases). This CDR3 contains 16 residues. The germline V and J ends were trimmed by 7 bases and 11 bases, with 24 bases remaining between them. The germline V gene encodes CDR1 MDHEN and CDR2 SYDVKM.